The 25 T cell receptor beta chains in this list originate from one sample, sequenced in a study of T cells in Graves' hyperthyroidism and ophthalmopathy. Template material for amplifying TCR beta CDR3 regions consisted of RNA transcripts. Carried out on the TCR CDR3, a first-round RT-PCR used the HTBI primer set. TCRdb reprocessed the multiplex PCR reads via MiXCR and lists one record per CDR3 protein. The repertoire holds 500,000 or so distinct CDR3 sequences, with roughly 15% as singletons. Source material: blood. The receptors originated from a woman aged 18-35 years with Graves' ophthalmopathy.

To note about this clonotype: The junction shows a germline mismatch at one end, possibly a read error. CDR3 nucleotides: TGTGCCAGCGGTTTGTCCGGGAATGAGCAGTTCTTC. Translation gives CASGLSGNEQFF. The chain links TRBV28 to TRBJ2-1; D gene ambiguous. There are 12 residues in the CDR3. The germline V gene encodes CDR1 MDHEN and CDR2 SYDVKM. Filled out from reference TRBV28 and TRBJ2-1, the complete variable domain reads DVKVTQSSRYLVKRTGEKVFLECVQDMDHENMFWYRQDPGLGLRLIYFSYDVKMKEKGDIPEGYSVSREKKERFSLILESASTNQTSMYLCASGLSGNEQFFGPGTRLTVL.

This clonotype has a count of ten or more. The chain couples TRBV7-2 to TRBJ2-1, with TRBD1 as a possible D gene (6 bases). This CDR3 has 16 amino acids. Trimming stripped 5 bases from V and 0 bases from J, with 14 bases between. CDR1 is SGHTA, CDR2 FQGNSA, per germline. The CDR3 sequence: CASSQGQPPSYNEQFF. CDR3 DNA sequence: TGTGCCAGCAGCCAAGGACAGCCACCCTCCTACAATGAGCAGTTCTTC.

The chain links TRBV12-3 or TRBV12-4 to TRBJ1-4, with a tentative D call TRBD1 (6 bases). The CDR3 contains 15 residues. Trimming cost V 3 bases and J 8 bases, with 16 bases left between them. The DNA of the CDR3 is TGTGCCAGCAGTTTCGGGACATCGCCGGAGGAAAAACTGTTTTTT. Amino acids: CASSFGTSPEEKLFF.

The rearrangement uses TRBV20-1 and TRBJ2-5, with D uncertain. The germline gives CDR1 DFQATT, CDR2 SNEGSKA (reference sequence). V lost 6 bases and J 2 bases, leaving 10 bases between the germline ends. The CDR3 spans 12 residues. CDR3 nucleotide sequence: TGCAGTGCCAAACAGAGTCAAGAGACCCAGTACTTC. Its protein is CSAKQSQETQYF.

The gene calls are TRBV28 and TRBJ1-3; possible D gene TRBD1, 6 bases. Germline lookup yields CDR1 MDHEN and CDR2 SYDVKM. The CDR3 has 17 residues. Trimming took 2 bases from V and 8 from J, leaving 22 bases between them. The CDR3 DNA sequence: TGTGCCAGCAGTTTACCTTTATCTTGGGGCAGGGGTTACACCATATATTTT. It yields the protein CASSLPLSWGRGYTIYF.

The chain joins TRBV5-4 to TRBJ1-2, with D possibly TRBD1 on 6 matching bases. The V gene's germline CDR1 is SGHNT and CDR2 YYREEE (reference sequence). With 2 bases removed from V and 1 base from J, the gap between germline ends came to 15 bases. CDR3 length: 16 residues. CDR3 protein: CASSFLDRTNNYGYTF. DNA for the CDR3: TGTGCCAGCAGCTTCCTTGACAGGACTAATAACTATGGCTACACCTTC.

This clonotype was seen many times. A much larger clone differs from this one at a single base, so this may be a read error. The rearrangement uses TRBV30 and TRBJ1-1; D uncertain. CDR3 size: 14 residues. V gave up 3 bases and J gave up 1 base, with 12 bases separating them. In germline, CDR1 is GTSNPN, CDR2 SVGIG (reference sequence). CDR3 sequence reads: CAWRDNRENTEAFF. In nucleotides, the CDR3 is TGTGCCTGGAGGGATAATAGGGAGAACACTGAAGCTTTCTTT.

This clonotype was recorded once. A read error may account for a junction end that differs from germline. V usage is TRBV20-1 and J usage is TRBJ2-7; TRBD2 is a possible D gene (6 bases). Germline lookup yields CDR1 DFQATT and CDR2 SNEGSKA (reference sequence). This CDR3 is built from 13 residues. CDR3 sequence reads: CSASAPLAYEQYF. CDR3 sequence (DNA): TGCAGTGCTAGTGCCCCACTAGCCTATGAGCAGTACTTC.

This clonotype occurred many times. V and J are TRBV2 and TRBJ2-3; 8 bases are a match to TRBD1. From germline, CDR1 is SNHLY and CDR2 FYNNEI. V lost 6 bases and J lost 1; bases outside the gene matches: 6. The CDR3 runs to 15 residues. CDR3 sequence (DNA): TGTGCCAGCAGGCCGGACAGGGCGGGCACAGATACGCAGTATTTT. Translation: CASRPDRAGTDTQYF.

The V gene is TRBV5-1, the J gene TRBJ2-2; 7 bases align to TRBD2. Germline CDR1 reads SGHRS; CDR2 reads YFSETQ. There are 15 residues in the CDR3. The trim removed 4 bases at V and 5 bases at J, leaving 8 bases unmatched. CDR3 bases: TGCGCCAGCAGCCTCGAGCGGGGACGGACCGGGGAGCTGTTTTTT. Its translation: CASSLERGRTGELFF.

This clonotype was seen repeatedly, ten times or more. This chain connects TRBV28 to TRBJ2-3; tentative D call: TRBD1 (6 bases). Germline V lookup: CDR1 MDHEN, CDR2 SYDVKM. This CDR3 spans 15 amino acids. The V end lost 5 bases, the J end lost 0 bases, and 12 bases lay between the germline ends. CDR3 nucleotides: TGTGCCAGCAGTCTAAAGGACAGTAGCACAGATACGCAGTATTTT. It is translated as CASSLKDSSTDTQYF.

This clonotype appeared many times. CDR3 sequence: CASRELGLAGASGRTDTQYF. The DNA of the CDR3 is TGTGCCAGCAGAGAATTGGGGTTAGCGGGGGCCTCTGGACGCACAGATACGCAGTATTTT. The V call is TRBV2, the J call TRBJ2-3; 9 nucleotides line up with TRBD2. CDR3 length: 20 residues. V dropped 6 bases and J dropped 1; count of bases not matched to a gene: 20. Germline V gene lookup returns CDR1 SNHLY and CDR2 FYNNEI.

This clonotype was picked up many times. The chain carries TRBV11-2 and TRBJ2-1; either TRBD1 or TRBD2 may supply D (6 bases each). The CDR3 has 15 amino acids. The germline CDR1 and CDR2 sequences are SGHAT and FQNNGV. V lost 7 bases and J lost 5, with 18 bases in between. As DNA, the CDR3 is TGTGCCAGCACCAAGCCCAGGGGAGGCCACAATGAGCAGTTCTTC. It yields the protein CASTKPRGGHNEQFF.

This clonotype came up many times. The chain carries TRBV5-1 and TRBJ2-1, with D possibly being TRBD1 (6 bases). The CDR3 spans 13 residues. V dropped 4 bases and J dropped 3 bases, with 8 bases sitting between them. Germline V gives CDR1 SGHRS, CDR2 YFSETQ. CDR3 loop: CASSTGFYNEQFF. As DNA, the CDR3 is TGCGCCAGCAGCACAGGGTTCTACAATGAGCAGTTCTTC.

This clonotype appeared many times. This sequence joins TRBV2 and TRBJ1-5; 7 bases fit TRBD1. The CDR3 runs 17 residues. The J segment lost 3 bases and the V segment lost 6 bases, leaving 14 bases of the junction unmatched. Per the germline V gene, CDR1 is SNHLY and CDR2 is FYNNEI. The CDR3 nucleotides are TGTGCCAGCAGGGAGTCCAGGGTAGGGACAGTCAATCAGCCCCAGCATTTT. Translating it yields CASRESRVGTVNQPQHF.

This clonotype was observed at least ten times. The V and J genes are TRBV20-1 and TRBJ1-5; TRBD1 aligns across 11 bases. The germline CDR1 and CDR2 sequences are DFQATT and SNEGSKA (reference sequence). V trimming: 5 bases; J trimming: 0 bases; junction bases outside the gene matches: 12. The CDR3 consists of 18 residues. The CDR3 sequence: CSAAEGQGASSSNQPQHF. The CDR3 DNA sequence: TGCAGTGCTGCGGAAGGACAGGGGGCTTCTAGTAGCAATCAGCCCCAGCATTTT.

This clonotype came up many times. J is TRBJ2-3 and V is TRBV29-1, with D possibly being TRBD1 (5 bases). Trimming cost V 3 bases and J 6 bases, with 16 bases left between them. The germline CDR1 and CDR2 sequences are SQVTM and ANQGSEA. This CDR3 spans 14 amino acids. The chain's CDR3 is CSVDRAGSRDTQYF. In nucleotides, the CDR3 is TGCAGCGTTGATCGGGCAGGGTCGAGGGATACGCAGTATTTT.

This clonotype was seen only a few times. The chain has TRBV5-6 and TRBJ1-1, with 8 bases identical to TRBD1. V dropped 4 bases and J dropped 6; count of bases not matched to a gene: 14. The CDR3 is 16 amino acids. CDR1 and CDR2 (germline): SGHDT, YYEEEE. CDR3 amino acids: CASSRGTGRVFSEAFF. The CDR3 nucleotides are TGTGCCAGCAGCCGGGGGACAGGCCGGGTTTTCTCTGAAGCTTTCTTT.

There are many counts of this clonotype. The chain carries TRBV28 and TRBJ2-1; 11 bases agree with TRBD2. V trimming: 6 bases; J trimming: 10 bases; junction bases outside the gene matches: 11. CDR1 MDHEN and CDR2 SYDVKM come from the germline V gene. The CDR3 length is 15 residues. The CDR3 bases are TGTGCCAGCAGCCCCCAACTAGCGGGAGTACACGAGCAGTTCTTC. This codes for CASSPQLAGVHEQFF.

This clonotype appeared a few times. The conserved phenylalanine or tryptophan is not found at the CDR3 terminus, so this likely reflects a read error. The genes are TRBV20-1 and TRBJ1-1; no reliable D call. Trimming cost V 6 bases and J 5 bases, with 10 bases left between them. The CDR3 runs to 11 residues. Germline V lookup: CDR1 DFQATT, CDR2 SNEGSKA (reference sequence). This CDR3 is CSAKRWTEAFL. Here the CDR3 DNA reads TGCAGTGCCAAACGTTGGACTGAAGCTTTCCTT.

V is TRBV27 and J is TRBJ2-5, with 9 nucleotides matching TRBD2. From germline, CDR1 is MNHEY and CDR2 SMNVEV (reference sequence). The CDR3 totals 17 residues. V was clipped by 2 bases and J by 0 bases; unmatched bases: 7. The CDR3 is CASSLRAGGPDQETQYF. The CDR3 DNA is TGTGCCAGCAGTTTACGGGCGGGAGGGCCTGACCAAGAGACCCAGTACTTC.

There are many counts of this clonotype. The chain employs TRBV7-2 and TRBJ1-2, with D possibly matching TRBD1 (6 bases). Germline V gene lookup returns CDR1 SGHTA and CDR2 FQGNSA. The CDR3 loop spans 14 amino acids. V lost 3 bases and J lost 3, with 11 bases in between. This chain's CDR3 is CASSLTRQDYGYTF. In nucleotides, the CDR3 is TGTGCCAGCAGCTTGACCAGACAGGACTATGGCTACACCTTC.

For this clonotype: A read error is possible here, since a much larger clone lies one base away. The chain has TRBV28 and TRBJ2-7; maybe TRBD1 (5 bases). The CDR3 has 15 residues. V was shortened by 6 bases and J by 2 bases, with 17 bases between the two germline ends. Per germline, CDR1 MDHEN and CDR2 SYDVKM. This CDR3 is CASSQLQEPAYEQYF. The CDR3 bases are TGTGCCAGCAGCCAACTACAGGAGCCAGCCTACGAGCAGTACTTC.

This chain joins TRBV4-1 and TRBJ2-1; 8 positions match TRBD2. V was clipped by 0 bases and J by 2 bases; unmatched bases: 3. Germline V gene lookup returns CDR1 MGHRA and CDR2 YSYEKL. The CDR3 totals 16 residues. In DNA form, the CDR3 reads TGCGCCAGCAGCCAAGATCCGGGAGGGCCCTACAATGAGCAGTTCTTC. Protein: CASSQDPGGPYNEQFF.

The rearrangement links TRBV7-3 to TRBJ1-2; TRBD1 matches 9 bases. With V trimmed by 2 bases and J by 6 bases, 4 bases remained unmatched. Germline CDR1 SGHTA, CDR2 FQGTGA. The CDR3 spans 14 residues. The CDR3 here is CASSLDGTGHGYTF. CDR3 coding DNA: TGTGCCAGCAGCTTAGACGGGACAGGGCATGGCTACACCTTC.